Listed below are T cell receptor beta chains from one sample, sequenced in a study of blood T cell repertoires in COVID-19. Repertoires were generated with immunoSEQ multiplex PCR, while TCRdb's copy carries only in-frame clones and drops some. This table has a few hundred thousand clones, around four fifths appearing once. Sequenced sample: peripheral blood. The receptor set was obtained from a woman aged 45-59 years with active or convalescent COVID-19. Both conserved end residues are part of each CDR3. D genes are given only for firm matches.

D: NA; V: TRBV19; J: TRBJ1-1; DNA: TGTGCCAGTAGGAGACCCGGACAGAACACTGAAGCTTTCTTT; CDR3: CASRRPGQNTEAFF
D: NA; V: TRBV27; J: TRBJ2-1; DNA: TGTGCCAGCAGTTTATCGTCAGTGTACAATGAGCAGTTCTTC; CDR3: CASSLSSVYNEQFF
D: TRBD1; V: TRBV27; J: TRBJ1-4; DNA: TGTGCCAGCAGTCTACGACAGGGGCTTAGTGAAAAACTGTTTTTT; CDR3: CASSLRQGLSEKLFF
D: NA; V: TRBV15; J: TRBJ1-6; DNA: TGTGCCACCAGCAGAGATCGGGCAGGGAATAATTCACCCCTCCACTTT; CDR3: CATSRDRAGNNSPLHF
D: TRBD1; V: TRBV29-1; J: TRBJ1-4; DNA: TGCAGCGTTGGCAGGGGGCTAGGAGAAAAACTGTTTTTT; CDR3: CSVGRGLGEKLFF
D: NA; V: TRBV27; J: TRBJ1-5; DNA: TGTGCCAGCAGTTTATTTGCCACAGGCTCCAATCAGCCCCAGCATTTT; CDR3: CASSLFATGSNQPQHF
D: NA; V: TRBV6-5; J: TRBJ1-1; DNA: TGTGCCAGCAGCGGGCGGGGGGTGTCAGGCACTGAAGCTTTCTTT; CDR3: CASSGRGVSGTEAFF
D: TRBD1; V: TRBV2; J: TRBJ1-4; DNA: TGTGCCAGCAAGGGTATACAGGGGGCCTATGAAAAACTGTTTTTT; CDR3: CASKGIQGAYEKLFF
D: TRBD1; V: TRBV28; J: TRBJ2-3; DNA: TGTGCCAGCAGTTTGTTACCGGGACAGGGCACAGATACGCAGTATTTT; CDR3: CASSLLPGQGTDTQYF
D: TRBD2; V: TRBV12-3/TRBV12-4; J: TRBJ2-3; DNA: TGTGCCAGCAGTTTGGCTAGCGGTACGCAGTATTTT; CDR3: CASSLASGTQYF
D: TRBD1; V: TRBV28; J: TRBJ1-3; DNA: TGTGCCAGCAGTTTCGAACAGGGGTGGGGAAACACCATATATTTT; CDR3: CASSFEQGWGNTIYF
D: NA; V: TRBV15; J: TRBJ1-4; DNA: TGTGCCACCCGAGCACTGATGACTAATGAAAAACTGTTTTTT; CDR3: CATRALMTNEKLFF
D: TRBD1; V: TRBV28; J: TRBJ1-2; DNA: TGTGCCAGCAGTTTATTCGGGACAGGGGAGGGGTACACCTTC; CDR3: CASSLFGTGEGYTF
D: TRBD2; V: TRBV3-1/TRBV3-2; J: TRBJ2-3; DNA: TGTGCCAGCAGCCATGCCGGGACTAGCGGGAAGCAGTATTTT; CDR3: CASSHAGTSGKQYF
D: NA; V: TRBV3-1/TRBV3-2; J: TRBJ1-2; DNA: TGTGCCAGCAGCCCATCCACAGTGAGTAACTATGGCTACACCTTC; CDR3: CASSPSTVSNYGYTF
D: NA; V: TRBV5-1; J: TRBJ1-2; DNA: TGCGCCAGCAGCCACGACACTAACTATGGCTACACCTTC; CDR3: CASSHDTNYGYTF
D: TRBD2; V: TRBV19; J: TRBJ2-1; DNA: TGTGCCAGTAGTATAGCAGCGGGAAAGAGCGATGAGCAGTTCTTC; CDR3: CASSIAAGKSDEQFF
D: TRBD1; V: TRBV7-9; J: TRBJ1-1; DNA: TGTGCCAGCAGCCGACAGGGCGCCACTGAAGCTTTCTTT; CDR3: CASSRQGATEAFF
D: NA; V: TRBV4-1; J: TRBJ2-7; DNA: TGCGCCAGCAGCCAATCCAATGGCGGGTCCTACGAGCAGTACTTC; CDR3: CASSQSNGGSYEQYF
D: NA; V: TRBV5-1; J: TRBJ1-4; DNA: TGCGCCAGCAGCTTGGCCACTGATGAAAAACTGTTTTTT; CDR3: CASSLATDEKLFF